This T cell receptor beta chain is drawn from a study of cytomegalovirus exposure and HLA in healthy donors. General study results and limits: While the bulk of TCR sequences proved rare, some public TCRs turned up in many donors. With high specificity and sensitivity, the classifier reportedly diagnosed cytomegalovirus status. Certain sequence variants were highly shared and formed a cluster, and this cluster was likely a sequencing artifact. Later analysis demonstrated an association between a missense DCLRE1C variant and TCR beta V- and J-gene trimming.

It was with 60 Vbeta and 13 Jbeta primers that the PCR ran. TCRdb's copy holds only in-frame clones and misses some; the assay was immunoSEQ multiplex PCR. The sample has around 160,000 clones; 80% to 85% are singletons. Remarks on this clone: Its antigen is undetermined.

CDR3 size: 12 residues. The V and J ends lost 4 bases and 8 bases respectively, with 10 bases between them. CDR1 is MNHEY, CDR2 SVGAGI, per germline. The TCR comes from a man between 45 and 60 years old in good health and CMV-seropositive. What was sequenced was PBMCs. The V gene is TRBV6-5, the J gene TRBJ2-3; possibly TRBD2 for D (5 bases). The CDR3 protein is CASSSPGGTQYF. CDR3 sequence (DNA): TGTGCCAGCAGTTCCCCAGGAGGTACGCAGTATTTT.